Following are 5 T cell receptor beta chains from one sample sequenced in a study of memory CD8 T cells in hepatitis C reinfection. Produced via immunoSEQ multiplex PCR; TCRdb's table is partial and in-frame only. This sample has about 50,000 clones, with 89% found just once. Time point denoted: late/post reinfection, 12 to 24 weeks after detection. TCR sequencing was done directly ex vivo on sorted cells, without expansion in vitro. Input material: naive CD8+ T cells sorted from blood. All receptors come from a man younger than 30 with hepatitis C virus infection.

The chain is built from TRBV7-9 and TRBJ1-1; 10 positions agree with TRBD1. The CDR3 is 15 residues long. V lost 1 base and J lost 8; bases outside the gene matches: 7. Germline values: CDR1 SEHNR, CDR2 FQNEAQ (reference sequence). This CDR3 reads CASSLEGTGASEAFF. CDR3 DNA: TGTGCCAGCAGCTTAGAAGGGACAGGGGCCTCGGAAGCTTTCTTT.

The chain couples TRBV27 to TRBJ2-7, with 8 nucleotides matching TRBD2. The CDR3 runs to 13 residues. Germline trimming cut 7 bases from V and 4 bases from J; bases unmatched to any gene: 6. Germline lookup yields CDR1 MNHEY and CDR2 SMNVEV (reference sequence). Here the CDR3 reads CASTVASGYEQYF. CDR3 in DNA: TGTGCCAGCACGGTGGCTAGCGGGTACGAGCAGTACTTC.

CDR3 sequence reads: CASSFPGQGVPGELFF. The CDR3 DNA reads TGTGCCAGTAGTTTTCCGGGACAGGGGGTTCCCGGGGAGCTGTTTTTT. The chain links TRBV19 to TRBJ2-2, with TRBD1 matching over 11 bases. CDR3 length equals 16 residues. The V gene end was trimmed by 5 bases and the J gene end by 6 bases; junction bases not matched to a gene: 8. Per the germline V gene, CDR1 is LNHDA and CDR2 is SQIVND (reference sequence). Variable domain in full (rest from reference TRBV19 and TRBJ2-2): DGGITQSPKYLFRKEGQNVTLSCEQNLNHDAMYWYRQDPGQGLRLIYYSQIVNDFQKGDIAEGYSVSREKKESFPLTVTSAQKNPTAFYLCASSFPGQGVPGELFFGEGSRLTVL.

This clone showed up just once. The CDR3 bases are TGTGCCAGCAGTTTTTCCGGGACTGGGGGAAACACCATATATTTT. This gives the protein CASSFSGTGGNTIYF. The rearrangement links TRBV6-5 to TRBJ1-3; perhaps TRBD1 as D (5 bases). V was pared by 4 bases and J by 4 bases, with 14 bases between. In germline, CDR1 is MNHEY, CDR2 SVGAGI. This CDR3 is built from 15 residues.

This rearrangement joins TRBV19 to TRBJ1-5; a weak D match, TRBD1 (6 bases). This CDR3 has 13 amino acids. The germline gives CDR1 LNHDA, CDR2 SQIVND (reference sequence). V lost 3 bases and J 4 bases, leaving 7 bases between the germline ends. This CDR3 reads CASSIRGNQPQHF. In DNA, the CDR3 is TGTGCCAGTAGTATCAGGGGTAATCAGCCCCAGCATTTT. Variable domain in full (rest from reference TRBV19 and TRBJ1-5): DGGITQSPKYLFRKEGQNVTLSCEQNLNHDAMYWYRQDPGQGLRLIYYSQIVNDFQKGDIAEGYSVSREKKESFPLTVTSAQKNPTAFYLCASSIRGNQPQHFGDGTRLSIL.